This entry concerns a single T cell receptor (beta chain). Its antigen is still unknown. Separate cDNA molecules each had unique molecular identifiers attached to them. TCRdb redid the calling of the 5' RACE reads with MiXCR, one entry per CDR3 protein. The profile shows 100,000 to 120,000 distinct CDR3 sequences, roughly an eighth of them singletons. Germline values: CDR1 SGHKS, CDR2 YYEKEE (reference sequence). V lost 0 bases to trimming and J lost 2 bases, with 6 bases between them. The length of the CDR3 is 14 residues. The entry originates in a study of early T cells in non-severe SARS-CoV-2 infection. Overall study: Sequencing was performed on bulk RNA from unsorted whole blood, leaving chains unpaired. Study results and limitations: Missing private and CD4 specificities, VDJdb matching favored anti-spike CD8 responses.

The chain joins TRBV5-5 to TRBJ2-1, with a tentative D call TRBD1 (6 bases). Sample: whole blood, taken at baseline. The receptor was derived from an adult who was a healthcare worker with PCR-confirmed SARS-CoV-2 infection or an uninfected control (not recorded which). The CDR3: CASSLEGAYNEQFF. The CDR3 DNA is TGTGCCAGCAGCTTGGAGGGGGCCTACAATGAGCAGTTCTTC.